The 6 T cell receptor beta chains presented below share a single source sample, sequenced in a study of T cell responses to AZD1222 COVID-19 vaccine. This table comes from immunoSEQ multiplex PCR, and its TCRdb copy is limited to in-frame clones, with some not included. The sample lists fewer than 200,000 clones; approximately 91% were seen once. Here the sequenced sample was peripheral blood, taken on day 0 of AZD1222 vaccination. The origin of the receptors is an adult in good health.

This sequence joins TRBV19 and TRBJ2-3; 12 bases agree with TRBD2. The CDR3 loop spans 16 amino acids. Germline trimming cut 5 bases from V and 3 bases from J; bases unmatched to any gene: 6. Germline CDR1 LNHDA, CDR2 SQIVND (reference sequence). CDR3 in amino acids: CASSSRLAGETDTQYF. CDR3 in DNA: TGTGCCAGTAGTTCTCGACTAGCGGGAGAAACAGATACGCAGTATTTT.

The rearrangement joins TRBV5-1 to TRBJ2-7, with D perhaps matching TRBD1 (5 bases). Germline lookup yields CDR1 SGHRS and CDR2 YFSETQ. There are 14 residues in the CDR3. Trimming shortened V by 0 bases and J by 5 bases, and 12 bases separated the two germline ends. The CDR3 region is CASSLGQRGNEQYF. The CDR3 DNA follows: TGCGCCAGCAGCTTGGGACAGAGAGGTAACGAGCAGTACTTC.

The chain is built from TRBV19 and TRBJ1-5; D uncertain. The V gene's germline CDR1 is LNHDA and CDR2 SQIVND (reference sequence). V lost 9 bases and J 2 bases, leaving 20 bases between the germline ends. The CDR3 length is 16 residues. The DNA of the CDR3 is TGTGCCAGCTCGACCTCGAACGGTGAGGGCAATCAGCCCCAGCATTTT. Its protein is CASSTSNGEGNQPQHF.

This chain joins TRBV7-2 and TRBJ2-1; D ambiguous. The CDR3 contains 12 residues. V was pared by 2 bases and J by 7 bases, with 6 bases between. Germline lookup yields CDR1 SGHTA and CDR2 FQGNSA. In nucleotides, the CDR3 is TGTGCCAGCAGCTTATACGGAAATGAGCAGTTCTTC. Protein sequence: CASSLYGNEQFF.

CDR3 region: CASSPGQGEGQPQHF. CDR3 nucleotides: TGTGCCAGCAGTCCAGGACAGGGCGAGGGACAGCCCCAGCATTTT. The V and J genes are TRBV6-5 and TRBJ1-5; 8 bases line up with TRBD1. Germline-derived CDR1 and CDR2 are MNHEY and SVGAGI. Trimming cost V 5 bases and J 7 bases; bases outside gene matches: 10. This CDR3 contains 15 residues.

The CDR3 coding sequence is TGTGCCAGCAGACTCCAGGGGGCTAACTATGGCTACACCTTC. Protein sequence: CASRLQGANYGYTF. The rearrangement links TRBV28 to TRBJ1-2, with 7 nucleotides matching TRBD1. This CDR3 region has 14 residues. V shed 6 bases, J shed 0 bases, and the junction held 4 bases outside the gene matches. The germline V gene encodes CDR1 MDHEN and CDR2 SYDVKM.